These 27 T cell receptor beta chains share one sample of origin, sequenced in a study of naive and memory T cell subsets (dated by TCRdb to 2015 to 2018). Library generation was performed with UMI-ligation and nested PCR. The instrument given in TCRdb is Illumina MiSeq. The beta constant-region primer was an equimolar mix of two oligonucleotides covering both TRBC1 and TRBC2. Four rounds of PCR, combining the SP2 primer with nested alpha and beta constant-region primers, were used to amplify the ligated cDNA. TCRdb ran its own pipeline on the public reads, namely fastp trimming at Q25 and MiXCR clone calling, and kept in-frame beta chains. Identical CDR3 proteins give one entry, which carries the most common genes and DNA. Within this sample are about 120,000 distinct CDR3 sequences, with just over 35% of them counted one time only. Approximately 0.87% of the sample belongs to the ten largest clones.

Sequencing input: central memory CD4+ T cells from blood. The sample's cell subset or site label, decoded: central memory, CD45RA- CD27+. All receptors come from a human donor in good health.

J is TRBJ2-1 and V is TRBV30; 7 bases fit TRBD2. This CDR3 region has 13 residues. J was trimmed by 10 bases and V by 0 bases; bases with no gene match: 6. CDR1 is GTSNPN and CDR2 is SVGIG in the germline V gene (reference sequence). CDR3 loop: CAWSVFGGGEQFF. The DNA for the CDR3 is TGTGCCTGGAGTGTTTTTGGGGGGGGAGAGCAGTTCTTC.

The chain links TRBV29-1 to TRBJ2-1; D remains ambiguous. CDR1 and CDR2 (germline): SQVTM, ANQGSEA. The V and J ends lost 7 bases and 2 bases respectively, with 9 bases between them. The CDR3 length is 12 residues. The CDR3 spells CSATRTYNEQFF. Written as DNA, the CDR3 is TGCAGCGCCACCCGAACCTACAATGAGCAGTTCTTC.

The chain is built from TRBV24-1 and TRBJ2-6, with D unclear. The CDR3 runs 15 residues. The V end was cut by 3 bases, the J end by 0 bases, with 5 bases between. Germline-derived CDR1 and CDR2 are KGHDR and SFDVKD. CDR3 amino acids: CATSDPNSGANVLTF. For the CDR3, the DNA is TGTGCCACCAGTGATCCTAACTCTGGGGCCAACGTCCTGACTTTC.

V and J are TRBV28 and TRBJ1-1; D is unclear. V gave up 5 bases and J gave up 7 bases, with 11 bases separating them. Germline CDR1 MDHEN, CDR2 SYDVKM. This CDR3 is built from 12 residues. DNA for the CDR3: TGTGCCAGCAGTCTTAACATAAATGAAGCTTTCTTT. Its translation: CASSLNINEAFF.

The chain has TRBV7-9 and TRBJ1-2, with 9 bases lining up with TRBD1. Trimming at V came to 5 bases and at J to 7 bases, leaving 11 bases not matched to a gene. The CDR3 runs to 15 residues. Germline CDR1 and CDR2: SEHNR and FQNEAQ (reference sequence). CDR3 loop: CASSRTGTGTRGYTF. The CDR3 DNA sequence: TGTGCCAGCAGCAGAACCGGGACAGGGACGCGTGGCTACACCTTC. Variable domain in full (rest from reference TRBV7-9 and TRBJ1-2): DTGVSQNPRHKITKRGQNVTFRCDPISEHNRLYWYRQTLGQGPEFLTYFQNEAQLEKSRLLSDRFSAERPKGSFSTLEIQRTEQGDSAMYLCASSRTGTGTRGYTFGSGTRLTVV.

V and J are TRBV18 and TRBJ2-7; 8 bases line up with TRBD2. Germline V gives CDR1 KGHSH, CDR2 LQKENI. V shed 2 bases, J shed 3 bases, and the junction held 3 bases outside the gene matches. This CDR3 spans 14 amino acids. The CDR3 reads CASSPAGGDYEQYF. The DNA of the CDR3 is TGTGCCAGCTCACCAGCGGGAGGTGACTACGAGCAGTACTTC.

The chain uses TRBV6-2 or TRBV6-3 and TRBJ2-7; possibly TRBD1 or TRBD2 for D (5 bases each). With 2 bases removed from V and 3 bases from J, the gap between germline ends came to 8 bases. Germline assignment: CDR1 MNHEY and CDR2 SVGEGT. CDR3 length: 13 residues. The CDR3 region has the DNA TGTGCCAGCAGTTACCATGGGGGCTACGAGCAGTACTTC. It specifies CASSYHGGYEQYF.

The CDR3 here is CASSIGPSTQETQYF. The CDR3 DNA reads TGTGCCAGCAGCATAGGACCTTCGACTCAGGAGACCCAGTACTTC. The rearrangement uses TRBV7-2 and TRBJ2-5; D gene unclear. This CDR3 has 15 residues. Germline CDR1 and CDR2: SGHTA and FQGNSA. The V gene lost 5 bases and the J gene lost 5 bases, with 18 bases spanning the gap.

The V and J genes are TRBV6-2 or TRBV6-3 and TRBJ2-2; D unclear. CDR3 length: 13 residues. Per the germline V gene, CDR1 is MNHEY and CDR2 is SVGEGT. V shed 6 bases and J shed 6 bases, with 11 bases lying between them. CDR3 sequence (DNA): TGTGCCAGCAGCCCAACTGTTGCCGGGGAGCTGTTTTTT. This translates into CASSPTVAGELFF.

This clonotype occurred a few times. This chain uses TRBV28 with TRBJ2-7; weak D call: TRBD2 (5 bases). The V end lost 2 bases, the J end lost 11 bases, and 16 bases lay between the germline ends. Germline CDR1 and CDR2: MDHEN and SYDVKM. CDR3 length equals 13 residues. The CDR3 sequence: CASSLPPTTWKYF. The CDR3 region has the DNA TGTGCCAGCAGTTTACCTCCGACTACATGGAAGTACTTC.

This clonotype was picked up a small number of times. The rearrangement joins TRBV20-1 to TRBJ1-2, with unresolved D. Trimming left V 0 bases short and J 8 bases short, with 13 bases between. The CDR3 spans 13 residues. CDR1 and CDR2 from the germline V gene are DFQATT and SNEGSKA (reference sequence). CDR3 bases: TGCAGTGCTAGAGATCCGGTTCTGGGAGGCTACACCTTC. This codes for CSARDPVLGGYTF.

This clonotype showed up many times. The chain has TRBV28 and TRBJ2-7; D gene uncertain. V was clipped by 7 bases and J by 6 bases, with 16 bases between them. In germline, CDR1 is MDHEN, CDR2 SYDVKM. This CDR3 spans 13 amino acids. CDR3 sequence: CASIRTLGSEQYF. As DNA, the CDR3 is TGTGCCAGCATCCGGACCCTCGGCTCCGAGCAGTACTTC.

The J gene is TRBJ2-5, the V gene TRBV30; D unclear. Trimming stripped 4 bases from V and 4 bases from J, with 10 bases between. CDR1 and CDR2 (germline): GTSNPN, SVGIG (reference sequence). The CDR3 sequence is 12 residues long. CDR3 sequence: CAWKPVLETQYF. For the CDR3, the DNA is TGTGCCTGGAAACCAGTTCTAGAGACCCAGTACTTC.

This clonotype has a handful of counts. The rearrangement links TRBV19 to TRBJ2-7; TRBD1 matches at 9 bases. The V gene's germline CDR1 is LNHDA and CDR2 SQIVND (reference sequence). V trimming: 3 bases; J trimming: 4 bases; junction bases outside the gene matches: 13. The CDR3 covers 17 residues. The CDR3 sequence is CASSIGSRGQGTYEQYF. CDR3 DNA sequence: TGTGCCAGTAGTATCGGCAGTAGGGGACAGGGTACGTACGAGCAGTACTTC.

This clonotype occurred a few times. V and J are TRBV7-9 and TRBJ2-1; weak D call: TRBD2 (8 bases). CDR3 size: 17 residues. Germline V gene lookup returns CDR1 SEHNR and CDR2 FQNEAQ (reference sequence). The V gene lost 5 bases and the J gene lost 1 base, with 18 bases spanning the gap. The DNA of the CDR3 is TGTGCCAGCAGCGGCGGGGGGAACAGGGGTTCCTACAATGAGCAGTTCTTC. This gives the protein CASSGGGNRGSYNEQFF.

The gene calls are TRBV7-2 and TRBJ2-7; the match to TRBD2 covers 11 bases. The CDR3 spans 15 residues. Trimming removed 4 bases from V and 4 bases from J; junction bases left unmatched: 6. Germline assignment: CDR1 SGHTA and CDR2 FQGNSA. The CDR3 is CASSSTGTSGYEQYF. The DNA for the CDR3 is TGTGCCAGCAGCTCGACCGGGACTAGCGGTTACGAGCAGTACTTC. Full variable domain (rest looked up from reference TRBV7-2 and TRBJ2-7): GAGVSQSPSNKVTEKGKDVELRCDPISGHTALYWYRQSLGQGLEFLIYFQGNSAPDKSGLPSDRFSAERTGGSVSTLTIQRTQQEDSAVYLCASSSTGTSGYEQYFGPGTRLTVT.

The gene calls are TRBV5-8 and TRBJ2-1, with 10 bases matching TRBD2. V lost 4 bases and J lost 3; bases outside the gene matches: 4. The length of the CDR3 is 15 residues. CDR1 is SGHTS, CDR2 YDEGEE, per germline. The CDR3 reads CASSAGTSDYNEQFF. The CDR3 DNA sequence: TGTGCCAGCAGCGCCGGGACTAGCGACTACAATGAGCAGTTCTTC.

This chain joins TRBV30 and TRBJ2-6, with D possibly TRBD1 on 5 matching bases. Germline V gives CDR1 GTSNPN, CDR2 SVGIG (reference sequence). This CDR3 spans 14 amino acids. The V end was cut by 5 bases, the J end by 3 bases, with 11 bases between. Written as DNA, the CDR3 is TGTGCCTGGCAGTGGGGCTTTGGGGCCAACGTCCTGACTTTC. Translating gives CAWQWGFGANVLTF.

In this sample, this clonotype turned up once. The chain combines TRBV5-1 with TRBJ2-7, with D possibly TRBD1 on 5 matching bases. The CDR3 has 14 amino acids. Trimming took off 2 bases at V and 2 bases at J, with 11 bases between the two ends. Germline CDR1 and CDR2: SGHRS and YFSETQ. CDR3 sequence: CASSFAGKTYEQYF. Written as DNA, the CDR3 is TGCGCCAGCAGCTTCGCAGGGAAGACCTACGAGCAGTACTTC.

J is TRBJ1-2 and V is TRBV20-1; D might be TRBD1 (5 bases). This CDR3 region has 13 residues. Looked up from germline, CDR1 is DFQATT and CDR2 is SNEGSKA (reference sequence). The V and J ends lost 3 bases and 3 bases respectively, with 11 bases between them. The CDR3, as DNA: TGCAGTGCTAGTGGGGGACTCTACTATGGCTACACCTTC. This codes for CSASGGLYYGYTF.

The chain recombines TRBV30 with TRBJ1-1, with TRBD1 matching over 7 bases. The germline gives CDR1 GTSNPN, CDR2 SVGIG (reference sequence). Trimming at V came to 1 base and at J to 4 bases, leaving 6 bases not matched to a gene. The CDR3 sequence is 14 residues long. CDR3 nucleotide sequence: TGTGCCTGGAGTGCCGACAGGGTGGGCACTGAAGCTTTCTTT. Amino acid sequence: CAWSADRVGTEAFF.

This clonotype appeared a few times. The gene calls are TRBV6-5 and TRBJ1-1; D ambiguous. Germline loops: CDR1 MNHEY, CDR2 SVGAGI. The V end was cut by 0 bases, the J end by 2 bases, with 13 bases between. The CDR3 consists of 16 residues. The CDR3 reads CASSYSILLTNTEAFF. The CDR3 DNA reads as TGTGCCAGCAGTTACTCGATATTATTGACCAACACTGAAGCTTTCTTT.

A few counts support this clonotype. V is TRBV18 and J is TRBJ2-2; 12 bases line up with TRBD1. The CDR3 length is 17 residues. V lost 6 bases and J lost 7; bases outside the gene matches: 12. Germline V lookup: CDR1 KGHSH, CDR2 LQKENI. The CDR3 here is CASSALSGTGGGGELFF. CDR3 DNA sequence: TGTGCCAGCTCGGCCCTGTCCGGGACAGGGGGCGGCGGGGAGCTGTTTTTT.

This clonotype appeared once. The chain employs TRBV19 and TRBJ1-1; D call uncertain. The CDR3 runs 13 residues. CDR1 and CDR2 (germline): LNHDA, SQIVND (reference sequence). V was trimmed by 7 bases and J by 4 bases, leaving 13 bases between them. CDR3 sequence: CASISVRATEAFF. The CDR3 DNA reads as TGTGCCAGTATTTCAGTTCGGGCCACTGAAGCTTTCTTT.

A few counts support this clonotype. The V call is TRBV10-1, the J call TRBJ2-7; perhaps D is TRBD1 or TRBD2 (5 bases each). Looked up from germline, CDR1 is WNHNN and CDR2 is SYGVQD (reference sequence). The CDR3 consists of 13 residues. Deletions cut 7 bases from V and 4 bases from J, with 14 bases between. CDR3 coding DNA: TGCGCCAGCATTCGGGACGGATTGTACGAGCAGTACTTC. This sequence encodes CASIRDGLYEQYF.

The chain couples TRBV19 to TRBJ2-3; no definite D call. The CDR3 spans 15 residues. Trimming took 2 bases from V and 3 from J, leaving 12 bases between them. Germline V gives CDR1 LNHDA, CDR2 SQIVND (reference sequence). The CDR3 spells CASSITRLRTDTQYF. DNA of the CDR3: TGTGCCAGTAGTATAACGAGACTGAGGACAGATACGCAGTATTTT.

The genes are TRBV15 and TRBJ1-1, with TRBD1 identical over 10 bases. The CDR3 is made up of 14 amino acids. V lost 4 bases and J lost 8; bases outside the gene matches: 7. From germline, CDR1 is LNHNV and CDR2 YYDKDF (reference sequence). In DNA, the CDR3 is TGTGCCACCAGCATTTCTCGGACAGGGGGAGAAGCTTTCTTT. Translated: CATSISRTGGEAFF. The variable domain in full, completed from reference TRBV15 and TRBJ1-1, reads DAMVIQNPRYQVTQFGKPVTLSCSQTLNHNVMYWYQQKSSQAPKLLFHYYDKDFNNEADTPDNFQSRRPNTSFCFLDIRSPGLGDTAMYLCATSISRTGGEAFFGQGTRLTVV.